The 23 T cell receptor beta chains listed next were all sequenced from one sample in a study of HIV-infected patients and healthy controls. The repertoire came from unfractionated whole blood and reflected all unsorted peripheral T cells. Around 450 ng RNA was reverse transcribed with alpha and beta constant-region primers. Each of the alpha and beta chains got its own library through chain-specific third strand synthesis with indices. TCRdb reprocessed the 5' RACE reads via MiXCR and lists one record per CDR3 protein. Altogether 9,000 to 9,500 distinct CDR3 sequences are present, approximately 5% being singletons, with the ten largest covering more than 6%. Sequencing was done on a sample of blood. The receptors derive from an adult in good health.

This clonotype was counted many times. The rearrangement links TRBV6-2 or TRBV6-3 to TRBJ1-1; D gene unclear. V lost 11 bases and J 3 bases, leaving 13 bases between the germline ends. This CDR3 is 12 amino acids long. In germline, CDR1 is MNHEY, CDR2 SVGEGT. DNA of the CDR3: TGTGCCTCTAAGCCTAGGGACACTGAAGCTTTCTTT. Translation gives CASKPRDTEAFF.

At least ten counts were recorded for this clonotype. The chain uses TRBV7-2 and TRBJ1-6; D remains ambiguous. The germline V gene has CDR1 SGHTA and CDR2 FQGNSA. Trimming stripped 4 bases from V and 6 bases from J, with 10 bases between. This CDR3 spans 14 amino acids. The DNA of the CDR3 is TGTGCCAGCAGCTCCTCACCCTCTAATTCACCCCTCCACTTT. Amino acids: CASSSSPSNSPLHF.

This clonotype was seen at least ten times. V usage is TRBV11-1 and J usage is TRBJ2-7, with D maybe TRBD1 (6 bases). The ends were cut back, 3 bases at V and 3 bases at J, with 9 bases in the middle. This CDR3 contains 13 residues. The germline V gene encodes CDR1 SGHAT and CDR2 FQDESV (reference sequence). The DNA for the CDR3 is TGTGCCAGCAGCTTGGACAGCTTCTACGAGCAGTACTTC. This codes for CASSLDSFYEQYF.

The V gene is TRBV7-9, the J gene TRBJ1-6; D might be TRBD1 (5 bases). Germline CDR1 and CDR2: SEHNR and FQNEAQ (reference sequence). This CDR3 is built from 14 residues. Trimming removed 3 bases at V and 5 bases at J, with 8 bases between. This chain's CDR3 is CASSFRDDNSPLHF. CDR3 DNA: TGTGCCAGCAGCTTCCGGGACGATAATTCACCCCTCCACTTT.

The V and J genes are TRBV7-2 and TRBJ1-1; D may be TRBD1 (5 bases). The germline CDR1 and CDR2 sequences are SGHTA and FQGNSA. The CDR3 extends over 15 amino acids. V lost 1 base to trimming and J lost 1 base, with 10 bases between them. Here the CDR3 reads CASSLGGRANTEAFF. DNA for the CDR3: TGTGCCAGCAGCTTAGGGGGACGAGCGAACACTGAAGCTTTCTTT.

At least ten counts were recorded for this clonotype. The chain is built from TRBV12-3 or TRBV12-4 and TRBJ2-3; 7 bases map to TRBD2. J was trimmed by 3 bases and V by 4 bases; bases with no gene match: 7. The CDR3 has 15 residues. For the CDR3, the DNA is TGTGCCAGCAGTTGGAGAAGCGGGGCTACAGATACGCAGTATTTT. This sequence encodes CASSWRSGATDTQYF.

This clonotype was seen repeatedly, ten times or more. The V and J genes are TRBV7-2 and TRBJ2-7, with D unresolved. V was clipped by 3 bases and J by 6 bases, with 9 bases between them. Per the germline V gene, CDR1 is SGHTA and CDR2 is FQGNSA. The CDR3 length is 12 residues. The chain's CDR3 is CASSFDYSEQYF. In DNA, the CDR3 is TGTGCCAGCAGCTTCGATTACTCCGAGCAGTACTTC.

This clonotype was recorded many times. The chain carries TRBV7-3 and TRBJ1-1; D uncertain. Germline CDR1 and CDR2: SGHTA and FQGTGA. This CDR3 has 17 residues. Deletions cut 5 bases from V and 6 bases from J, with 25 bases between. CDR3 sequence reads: CASSPTLDKGSRSEAFF. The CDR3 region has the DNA TGTGCCAGCAGCCCTACTCTTGACAAAGGGAGTCGTTCTGAAGCTTTCTTT.

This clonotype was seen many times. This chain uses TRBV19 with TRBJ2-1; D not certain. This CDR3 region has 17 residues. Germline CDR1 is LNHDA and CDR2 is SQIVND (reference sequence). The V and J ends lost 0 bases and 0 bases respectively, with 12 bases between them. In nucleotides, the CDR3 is TGTGCCAGTAGTATAGATCGAACAACGAGCTCCTACAATGAGCAGTTCTTC. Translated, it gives CASSIDRTTSSYNEQFF.

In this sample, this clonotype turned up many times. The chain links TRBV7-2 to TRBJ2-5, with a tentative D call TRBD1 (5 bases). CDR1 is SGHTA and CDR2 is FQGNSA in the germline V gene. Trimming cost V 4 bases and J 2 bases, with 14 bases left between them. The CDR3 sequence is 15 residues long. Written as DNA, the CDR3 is TGTGCCAGCAGCTCAACAGGCGGCCTACAAGAGACCCAGTACTTC. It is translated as CASSSTGGLQETQYF.

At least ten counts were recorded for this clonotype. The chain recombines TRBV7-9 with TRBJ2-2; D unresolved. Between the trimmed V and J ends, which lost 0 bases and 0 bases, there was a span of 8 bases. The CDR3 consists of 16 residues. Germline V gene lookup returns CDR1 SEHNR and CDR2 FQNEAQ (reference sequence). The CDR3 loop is CASSLARSTNTGELFF. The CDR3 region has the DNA TGTGCCAGCAGCTTAGCCCGGAGCACGAACACCGGGGAGCTGTTTTTT.

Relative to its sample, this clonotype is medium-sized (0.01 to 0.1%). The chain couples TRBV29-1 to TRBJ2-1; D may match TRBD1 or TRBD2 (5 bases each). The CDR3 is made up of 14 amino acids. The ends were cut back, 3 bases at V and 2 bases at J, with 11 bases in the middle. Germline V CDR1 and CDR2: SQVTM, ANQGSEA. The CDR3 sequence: CSVDVGDPYNEQFF. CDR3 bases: TGCAGCGTTGACGTGGGGGACCCCTACAATGAGCAGTTCTTC.

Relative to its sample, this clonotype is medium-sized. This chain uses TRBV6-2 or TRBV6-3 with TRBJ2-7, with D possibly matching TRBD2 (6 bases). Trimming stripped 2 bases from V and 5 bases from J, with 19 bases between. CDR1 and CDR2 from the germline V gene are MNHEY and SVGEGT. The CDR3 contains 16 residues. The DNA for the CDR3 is TGTGCCAGCAGTTACCAAATCGGCGGAGGGACTCACGAGCAGTACTTC. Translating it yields CASSYQIGGGTHEQYF.

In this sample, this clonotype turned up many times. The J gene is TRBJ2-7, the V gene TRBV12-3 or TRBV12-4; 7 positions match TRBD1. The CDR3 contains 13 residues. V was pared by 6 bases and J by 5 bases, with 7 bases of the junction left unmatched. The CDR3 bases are TGTGCCAGCAGCAGGACAGGACCTGACGAGCAGTACTTC. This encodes CASSRTGPDEQYF.

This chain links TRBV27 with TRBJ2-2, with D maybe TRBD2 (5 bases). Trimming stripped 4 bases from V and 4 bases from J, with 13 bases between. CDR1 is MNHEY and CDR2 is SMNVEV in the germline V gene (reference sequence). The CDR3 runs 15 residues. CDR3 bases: TGTGCCAGCAGTTGGACTCGCCCCAGCACCGGGGAGCTGTTTTTT. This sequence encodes CASSWTRPSTGELFF.

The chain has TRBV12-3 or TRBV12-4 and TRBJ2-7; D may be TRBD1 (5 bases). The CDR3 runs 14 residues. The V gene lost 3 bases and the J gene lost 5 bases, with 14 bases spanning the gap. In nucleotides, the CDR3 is TGTGCCAGCAGTTTGCGACAGTACGTCCACGAGCAGTACTTC. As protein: CASSLRQYVHEQYF.

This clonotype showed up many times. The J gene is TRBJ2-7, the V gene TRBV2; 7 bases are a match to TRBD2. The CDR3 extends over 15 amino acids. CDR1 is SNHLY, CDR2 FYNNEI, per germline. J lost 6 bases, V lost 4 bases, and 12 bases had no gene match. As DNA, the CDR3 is TGTGCCAGCAGTGGAACTAGCGTAGATACCTCCGAGCAGTACTTC. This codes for CASSGTSVDTSEQYF.

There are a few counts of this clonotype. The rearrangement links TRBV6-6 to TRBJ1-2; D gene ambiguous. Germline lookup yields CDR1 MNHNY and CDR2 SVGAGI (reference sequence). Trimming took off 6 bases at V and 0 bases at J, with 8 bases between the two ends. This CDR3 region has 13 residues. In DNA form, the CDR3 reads TGTGCCAGCAGCAGGAAAACTAACTATGGCTACACCTTC. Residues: CASSRKTNYGYTF.

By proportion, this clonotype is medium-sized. CDR3 residues: CASSLGPLEAFF. The DNA for the CDR3 is TGTGCCAGCAGCCTAGGGCCCCTAGAAGCTTTCTTT. The chain recombines TRBV7-9 with TRBJ1-1; D uncertain. Germline V gene data show CDR1 as SEHNR and CDR2 as FQNEAQ (reference sequence). The CDR3 runs to 12 residues. Trimming shortened V by 5 bases and J by 8 bases, and 12 bases separated the two germline ends.

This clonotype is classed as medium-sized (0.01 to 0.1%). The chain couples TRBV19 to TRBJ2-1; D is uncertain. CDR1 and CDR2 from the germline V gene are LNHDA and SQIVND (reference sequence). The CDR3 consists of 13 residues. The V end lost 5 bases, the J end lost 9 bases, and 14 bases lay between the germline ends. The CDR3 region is CASSLLGGGEQFF. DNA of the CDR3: TGTGCCAGTAGTCTTCTAGGTGGCGGTGAGCAGTTCTTC.

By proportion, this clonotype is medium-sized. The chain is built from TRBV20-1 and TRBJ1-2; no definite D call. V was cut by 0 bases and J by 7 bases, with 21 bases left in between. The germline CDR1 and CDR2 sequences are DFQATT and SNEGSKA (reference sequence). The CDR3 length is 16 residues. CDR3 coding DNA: TGCAGTGCTAGAGATAGGCTAAGACCAACCGCGGTTGGCTACACCTTC. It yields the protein CSARDRLRPTAVGYTF.

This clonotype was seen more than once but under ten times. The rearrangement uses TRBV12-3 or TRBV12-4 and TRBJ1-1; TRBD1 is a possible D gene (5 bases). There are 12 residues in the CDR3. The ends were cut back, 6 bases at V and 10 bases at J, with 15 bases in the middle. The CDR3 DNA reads TGTGCCAGCAGCCCGACCCTAAGGGGAGCTTTCTTT. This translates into CASSPTLRGAFF.

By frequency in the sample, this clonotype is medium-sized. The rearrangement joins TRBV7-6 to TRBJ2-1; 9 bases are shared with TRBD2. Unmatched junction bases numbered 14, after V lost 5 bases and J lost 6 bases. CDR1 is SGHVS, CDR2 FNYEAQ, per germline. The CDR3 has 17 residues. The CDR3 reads CASSPWDGGRGTNEQFF. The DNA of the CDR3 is TGTGCCAGCAGCCCGTGGGACGGCGGGAGGGGTACCAATGAGCAGTTCTTC.